The TCR beta chain under discussion was sequenced for a study of response to subunit inactivated influenza vaccine. Trimming cost V 0 bases and J 8 bases, with 13 bases left between them. Germline V CDR1 and CDR2: PRHDT, FYEKMQ (reference sequence). The CDR3 totals 14 residues. From the RT-PCR reads, TCRdb called clonotypes with MiXCR, one entry per CDR3 protein. The sample has about 520,000 distinct CDR3 sequences; roughly 7.6% are singletons. In its sample, this clonotype was seen a few times. Sample: PBMCs from blood, taken 23 to 25 months after vaccination. The TCR originated in a man aged 50 to 75 who received an inactivated influenza vaccine. The chain links TRBV13 to TRBJ1-2, with D possibly being TRBD1 (5 bases). The CDR3 DNA reads as TGTGCCAGCAGCTTAGGAGCAGGGATGAGGGGCTACACCTTC. Amino acid sequence: CASSLGAGMRGYTF.